These 27 T cell receptor beta chains were all obtained from the same sample, sequenced in a study of blood T cell repertoires in COVID-19. Here immunoSEQ multiplex PCR was the method, and the copy in TCRdb shows in-frame clones only, minus some. Among a few hundred thousand clones listed, around 82% were seen once. The sample comprised peripheral blood. Receptors originate from a human donor in a cohort sampled during active COVID-19.

The V and J genes are TRBV3-1 (or the pseudogene TRBV3-2) and TRBJ2-7; D possibly corresponds to TRBD1 (5 bases). The CDR3 spans 14 residues. Germline V CDR1 and CDR2: LGHDT, YNNKEL (reference sequence). V was cut by 2 bases and J by 5 bases, with 13 bases left in between. The CDR3 loop reads CASSQNMEGDEQYF. CDR3 DNA sequence: TGTGCCAGCAGCCAAAATATGGAAGGGGACGAGCAGTACTTC.

This clone was seen a handful of times. The chain combines TRBV5-1 with TRBJ2-5, with D perhaps TRBD2 (6 bases). V gave up 0 bases and J gave up 4 bases, with 10 bases separating them. The CDR3 is 14 residues long. Germline V gene sequence: CDR1 SGHRS, CDR2 YFSETQ. This CDR3 is CASSLAGAPETQYF. CDR3 nucleotide sequence: TGCGCCAGCAGCTTGGCGGGAGCGCCAGAGACCCAGTACTTC.

This sequence joins TRBV7-2 and TRBJ1-1; perhaps TRBD1 as D (6 bases). The CDR3 loop spans 11 amino acids. Germline CDR1 SGHTA, CDR2 FQGNSA. V gave up 2 bases and J gave up 11 bases, with 9 bases separating them. CDR3 DNA: TGTGCCAGCAGCTTAAACAGGGTTGCTTTCTTT. It is translated as CASSLNRVAFF. The whole variable domain, filled in from reference TRBV7-2 and TRBJ1-1, reads GAGVSQSPSNKVTEKGKDVELRCDPISGHTALYWYRQSLGQGLEFLIYFQGNSAPDKSGLPSDRFSAERTGGSVSTLTIQRTQQEDSAVYLCASSLNRVAFFGQGTRLTVV.

This clone turned up a few times. The chain links TRBV5-6 to TRBJ2-1; 10 bases are shared with TRBD1. Germline CDR1 SGHDT, CDR2 YYEEEE. This CDR3 spans 17 amino acids. The J segment lost 4 bases and the V segment lost 0 bases, leaving 7 bases of the junction unmatched. The CDR3 DNA reads TGTGCCAGCAGCTTGGGTAAGACAGGGGGCTGGTACAATGAGCAGTTCTTC. It specifies CASSLGKTGGWYNEQFF. Complete variable domain (other parts from reference TRBV5-6 and TRBJ2-1): DAGVTQSPTHLIKTRGQQVTLRCSPKSGHDTVSWYQQALGQGPQFIFQYYEEEERQRGNFPDRFSGHQFPNYSSELNVNALLLGDSALYLCASSLGKTGGWYNEQFFGPGTRLTVL.

The rearrangement uses TRBV28 and TRBJ2-7; TRBD2 matches 12 bases. The V gene's germline CDR1 is MDHEN and CDR2 SYDVKM. This CDR3 spans 13 amino acids. V was clipped by 10 bases and J by 4 bases; unmatched bases: 5. The CDR3 protein is CAILAGGAYEQYF. The CDR3 nucleotides read TGTGCCATACTAGCGGGAGGTGCGTACGAGCAGTACTTC.

This clone came up a few times. This chain uses TRBV10-3 with TRBJ1-4; 10 bases agree with TRBD1. The CDR3 covers 13 residues. Germline CDR1 ENHRY, CDR2 SYGVKD. The J segment lost 7 bases and the V segment lost 10 bases, leaving 6 bases of the junction unmatched. The CDR3 coding sequence is TGTGCCACCGCCGGGACAGGGGTTGAAAAACTGTTTTTT. Its protein is CATAGTGVEKLFF.

Of note for this clone: This may be a read error: a much more frequent sequence differs by one nucleotide. This chain connects TRBV6-5 to TRBJ1-6, with 8 bases fitting TRBD1. The germline CDR1 and CDR2 sequences are MNHEY and SVGAGI. This CDR3 comprises 12 residues. V lost 6 bases and J lost 9; bases outside the gene matches: 1. The DNA of the CDR3 is TGTGCCAGCAGACAGGGGGGTTCACCCCTCCACTTT. It translates to CASRQGGSPLHF.

The CDR3 loop reads CASSVADSEQYF. The CDR3 nucleotides are TGTGCCAGCAGCGTAGCCGACTCCGAGCAGTACTTC. The rearrangement joins TRBV9 to TRBJ2-7; the D is unclear. Trimming removed 0 bases from V and 6 bases from J, with 7 bases in between. The germline gives CDR1 SGDLS, CDR2 YYNGEE. The CDR3 sequence is 12 residues long.

The gene calls are TRBV20-1 and TRBJ2-7; D unclear. The CDR3 has 11 amino acids. V lost 4 bases and J lost 8, with 12 bases in between. Germline V CDR1 and CDR2: DFQATT, SNEGSKA (reference sequence). The CDR3 DNA follows: TGCAGTGCTACGCAGAAAAATAAGCAGTACTTC. This translates into CSATQKNKQYF.

This clone showed up just a few times. V gene TRBV2 combines with J gene TRBJ2-1; tentative D call: TRBD2 (6 bases). Germline loops: CDR1 SNHLY, CDR2 FYNNEI. V lost 3 bases, J lost 15 bases, and 12 bases lay in between. The CDR3 covers 11 residues. The CDR3: CASSDRDSPFF. CDR3 coding DNA: TGTGCCAGCAGTGACCGGGACTCACCGTTCTTC.

V and J are TRBV6-1 and TRBJ1-1; TRBD1 matches at 7 bases. J lost 0 bases, V lost 0 bases, and 13 bases had no gene match. Per germline, CDR1 MNHNS and CDR2 SASEGT. This CDR3 spans 19 amino acids. For the CDR3, the DNA is TGTGCCAGCAGTGAAGCGCTCACAGGGGCCTCTGGCATGAACACTGAAGCTTTCTTT. Its translation is CASSEALTGASGMNTEAFF.

The chain uses TRBV28 and TRBJ1-1; D not resolved. V was pared by 3 bases and J by 4 bases, with 12 bases between. Germline V gene lookup returns CDR1 MDHEN and CDR2 SYDVKM. The CDR3 length is 14 residues. The CDR3, as DNA: TGTGCCAGCAGTTTCAGGTCGGGAGGCACTGAAGCTTTCTTT. Translation gives CASSFRSGGTEAFF.

This clone was seen a few times. The V call is TRBV28, the J call TRBJ2-1, with TRBD1 matching over 9 bases. There are 15 residues in the CDR3. From germline, CDR1 is MDHEN and CDR2 SYDVKM. The V segment lost 6 bases and the J segment 9 bases; nucleotides outside the gene matches: 12. CDR3: CASRLQGARSSEQFF. CDR3 DNA sequence: TGTGCCAGCAGATTACAGGGGGCAAGAAGTAGTGAGCAGTTCTTC. Full variable domain (rest looked up from reference TRBV28 and TRBJ2-1): DVKVTQSSRYLVKRTGEKVFLECVQDMDHENMFWYRQDPGLGLRLIYFSYDVKMKEKGDIPEGYSVSREKKERFSLILESASTNQTSMYLCASRLQGARSSEQFFGPGTRLTVL.

The gene calls are TRBV20-1 and TRBJ1-5, with D perhaps TRBD1 (6 bases). The germline V and J ends were trimmed by 3 bases and 5 bases, with 14 bases remaining between them. Germline V gene data show CDR1 as DFQATT and CDR2 as SNEGSKA (reference sequence). This CDR3 contains 14 residues. CDR3 loop: CSASSATGDQPQHF. In DNA form, the CDR3 reads TGCAGTGCTAGTTCGGCGACAGGAGATCAGCCCCAGCATTTT.

This chain joins TRBV27 and TRBJ2-3; TRBD2 matches 9 bases. CDR3 length: 13 residues. Germline CDR1 reads MNHEY; CDR2 reads SMNVEV (reference sequence). Losses at the gene ends were 10 bases for V and 4 bases for J; bases not matched to a gene: 6. This CDR3 reads CATRLAGPDTQYF. In DNA, the CDR3 is TGTGCCACCCGCCTAGCGGGACCAGATACGCAGTATTTT.

This chain connects TRBV7-2 to TRBJ1-4; D ambiguous. Trimming removed 5 bases from V and 3 bases from J, with 13 bases in between. The germline gives CDR1 SGHTA, CDR2 FQGNSA. The length of the CDR3 is 15 residues. The CDR3 here is CASSPAPAANEKLFF. The DNA for the CDR3 is TGTGCCAGCAGCCCCGCCCCGGCGGCTAATGAAAAACTGTTTTTT.

This chain joins TRBV7-8 and TRBJ1-6; perhaps TRBD1 as D (5 bases). The ends were cut back, 3 bases at V and 7 bases at J, with 13 bases in the middle. Germline CDR1 and CDR2: SGHVS and FQNEAQ. The CDR3 covers 15 residues. The CDR3 region has the DNA TGTGCCAGCAGCTTGGCCGGGACTAGGAATTCACCCCTCCACTTT. It codes for CASSLAGTRNSPLHF. Combining the CDR3 with reference TRBV7-8 and TRBJ1-6 gives the whole variable domain GAGVSQSPRYKVAKRGQDVALRCDPISGHVSLFWYQQALGQGPEFLTYFQNEAQLDKSGLPSDRFFAERPEGSVSTLKIQRTQQEDSAVYLCASSLAGTRNSPLHFGNGTRLTVT.

The chain joins TRBV18 to TRBJ2-1; 8 positions match TRBD2. V lost 3 bases, J lost 5 bases, and 9 bases stayed unmatched. CDR1 and CDR2 (germline): KGHSH, LQKENI. The CDR3 has 16 amino acids. The CDR3: CASSPIGGGMDNEQFF. The CDR3 DNA reads as TGTGCCAGCTCACCCATCGGGGGGGGTATGGACAATGAGCAGTTCTTC.

The J gene is TRBJ2-5, the V gene TRBV5-4; 7 bases match TRBD1. CDR1 is SGHNT, CDR2 YYREEE, per germline (reference sequence). The CDR3 extends over 15 amino acids. Trimming cost V 0 bases and J 4 bases; bases outside gene matches: 6. The CDR3 protein is CASSLGDDRAETQYF. Written as DNA, the CDR3 is TGTGCCAGCAGCTTGGGGGATGACAGGGCAGAGACCCAGTACTTC. The full variable domain, in which reference TRBV5-4 and TRBJ2-5 provide the parts outside the CDR3, is ETGVTQSPTHLIKTRGQQVTLRCSSQSGHNTVSWYQQALGQGPQFIFQYYREEENGRGNFPPRFSGLQFPNYSSELNVNALELDDSALYLCASSLGDDRAETQYFGPGTRLLVL.

The chain joins TRBV18 to TRBJ1-2; D is perhaps TRBD1 (5 bases). Trimming pared 1 base from V and 8 bases from J, leaving 11 bases between. From germline, CDR1 is KGHSH and CDR2 LQKENI. This CDR3 comprises 13 residues. The CDR3 DNA is TGTGCCAGCTCACCACGTTCAGGGCTGGGCTACACCTTC. Protein: CASSPRSGLGYTF.

This chain links TRBV5-1 with TRBJ1-3, with a weak D call TRBD1 (5 bases). Trimming cost V 4 bases and J 5 bases, with 16 bases left between them. Germline V lookup: CDR1 SGHRS, CDR2 YFSETQ. CDR3 length equals 15 residues. The CDR3 sequence: CASSPSTEGRNTIYF. The CDR3 DNA is TGCGCCAGCAGCCCCAGTACGGAGGGGAGAAACACCATATATTTT.

The chain combines TRBV7-6 with TRBJ1-5, with 7 bases matching TRBD1. CDR3 length: 15 residues. CDR1 is SGHVS and CDR2 is FNYEAQ in the germline V gene. V trimming: 2 bases; J trimming: 5 bases; junction bases outside the gene matches: 6. The CDR3 region has the DNA TGTGCCAGCAGCTTATACGACAGGGAGGATCAGCCCCAGCATTTT. Amino acid sequence: CASSLYDREDQPQHF.

The chain combines TRBV3-1 (or the pseudogene TRBV3-2) with TRBJ2-1; D gene uncertain. V was trimmed by 3 bases and J by 1 base, leaving 10 bases between them. The CDR3 extends over 15 amino acids. The germline gives CDR1 LGHDT, CDR2 YNNKEL (reference sequence). The CDR3 protein is CASSQTWVSYNEQFF. Written as DNA, the CDR3 is TGTGCCAGCAGCCAGACTTGGGTGTCCTACAATGAGCAGTTCTTC.

The chain uses TRBV2 and TRBJ2-3, with 9 bases that match TRBD1. The CDR3 is 15 residues long. Germline V lookup: CDR1 SNHLY, CDR2 FYNNEI. The junction had 4 bases not matched to a gene; V was cut back by 5 bases and J by 1 base. The CDR3 DNA reads as TGTGCCAGCAGTTTTCGGGACAGGGGCACAGATACGCAGTATTTT. It specifies CASSFRDRGTDTQYF.

The rearrangement joins TRBV5-5 to TRBJ1-2; D possibly corresponds to TRBD1 (5 bases). CDR3 size: 15 residues. V lost 3 bases to trimming and J lost 6 bases, with 18 bases between them. From germline, CDR1 is SGHKS and CDR2 YYEKEE (reference sequence). CDR3 region: CASSWAPGGGDGYTF. CDR3 DNA: TGTGCCAGCAGCTGGGCCCCCGGGGGGGGAGATGGCTACACCTTC.

This clone was observed a few times. The rearrangement links TRBV27 to TRBJ1-2; TRBD1 might be the D (6 bases). Trimming removed 5 bases from V and 8 bases from J, with 9 bases in between. The CDR3 contains 11 residues. In germline, CDR1 is MNHEY, CDR2 SMNVEV (reference sequence). The CDR3 sequence is CASSGGVGYTF. CDR3 sequence (DNA): TGTGCCAGCAGTGGGGGCGTAGGCTACACCTTC.

The genes are TRBV15 and TRBJ1-6; no definite D call. The CDR3 contains 13 residues. The V and J ends lost 0 bases and 9 bases respectively, with 6 bases between them. In germline, CDR1 is LNHNV, CDR2 YYDKDF (reference sequence). The CDR3 loop reads CATSRDSGSPLHF. CDR3 bases: TGTGCCACCAGCAGAGATTCGGGTTCACCCCTCCACTTT.